These T cell receptor beta chains were read from a single sample in a study of blood T cell repertoires in COVID-19. Some clones are missing from TCRdb's copy, which holds only in-frame ones; the method was immunoSEQ multiplex PCR. The table includes 250,000 to 300,000 clones, 75% to 90% detected once. Sequenced: peripheral blood. Receptor source: a woman aged 40-49 years with acute or convalescent COVID-19. Both conserved end residues are part of each CDR3. A D gene is named only where the DNA matches it firmly. Not all rows give a size; the values are once, few, many and, for expanded clones, a class.

V gene,J gene,clone size,D gene,CDR3 DNA,CDR3 protein
TRBV10-3,TRBJ1-1,-,-,TGTGCCATCAGTGAGGCGACGGCCACCGGGGCTTTCTTT,CAISEATATGAFF
TRBV7-9,TRBJ1-2,-,-,TGTACCAGCAGTAGGACAGCGACCCTCTATGGCTACACCTTC,CTSSRTATLYGYTF
TRBV6-6,TRBJ2-1,-,-,TGTGCCAGCAGTTCAAAGGGCGGGTCGCACAATGAGCAGTTCTTC,CASSSKGGSHNEQFF
TRBV4-1,TRBJ1-2,-,TRBD1,TGCGCCAGCAGCCAATACCGGGACAGAGTCCTCTATGGCTACACCTTC,CASSQYRDRVLYGYTF
TRBV11-2,TRBJ2-5,-,TRBD1,TGTGCCAGCAGTTACGGACAGGGTGTAGAGACCCAGTACTTC,CASSYGQGVETQYF
TRBV25-1,TRBJ2-2,few,TRBD1,TGTGCCAGCAGCGCGGACAGGGGGCACACCGGGGAGCTGTTTTTT,CASSADRGHTGELFF
TRBV5-5,TRBJ2-3,once,TRBD1,TGTGCCAGCAGCACAGGGACAGGGTACGGCACAGATACGCAGTATTTT,CASSTGTGYGTDTQYF
TRBV9,TRBJ1-2,-,-,TGTGCCAGCAGTCCACCGGGACACAACTATGGCTACACCTTC,CASSPPGHNYGYTF
TRBV3-1/TRBV3-2,TRBJ1-3,-,-,TGTGCCAGCAGCAGGGGTTCTGGAAACACCATATATTTT,CASSRGSGNTIYF
TRBV20-1,TRBJ1-6,-,-,TGCAGTGCTAGTCAACAGTATAATTCACCCCTCCACTTT,CSASQQYNSPLHF
TRBV30,TRBJ1-2,-,TRBD1,TGTGCCTGGAGTCCCGGGACAGGGGGCTATGGCTACACCTTC,CAWSPGTGGYGYTF
TRBV27,TRBJ2-1,-,-,TGTGCCAGCAGTCCCTATGGGCGGGCGAGCTCCTACAATGAGCAGTTCTTC,CASSPYGRASSYNEQFF
TRBV7-9,TRBJ1-1,-,-,TGTGCCAGCAGCTTAGAGGGGGTAAGCACTGAAGCTTTCTTT,CASSLEGVSTEAFF
TRBV15,TRBJ2-3,-,-,TGTGCCACCAGCAGAGGAACCTCAGCGGCAGATACGCAGTATTTT,CATSRGTSAADTQYF
TRBV29-1,TRBJ2-3,once,TRBD2,TGCAGCGTTGAGGGAGGGGTCCTCCGCACAGATACGCAGTATTTT,CSVEGGVLRTDTQYF
TRBV4-1,TRBJ1-1,-,-,TGCGCCAGCAGCCAAGCCCTCAGGACAGATGAAGCTTTCTTT,CASSQALRTDEAFF
TRBV14,TRBJ1-1,-,-,TGTGCCACGTCAGCCAGGGGCAGTTCTGAAGCTTTCTTT,CATSARGSSEAFF
TRBV21-1,TRBJ2-1,-,-,TGTGCCAGCAGCAAAGATCACATTCGCTCCTACAATGAGCAGTTCTTC,CASSKDHIRSYNEQFF
TRBV10-1,TRBJ2-2,once,TRBD1,TGCGCCAGCAGCTCGGGACAGTACACCGGGGAGCTGTTTTTT,CASSSGQYTGELFF
TRBV7-8,TRBJ2-1,-,TRBD1,TGTGCCAGCAGCCCCTCCGGGACAGGGGGAGAGTATGAGCAGTTCTTC,CASSPSGTGGEYEQFF